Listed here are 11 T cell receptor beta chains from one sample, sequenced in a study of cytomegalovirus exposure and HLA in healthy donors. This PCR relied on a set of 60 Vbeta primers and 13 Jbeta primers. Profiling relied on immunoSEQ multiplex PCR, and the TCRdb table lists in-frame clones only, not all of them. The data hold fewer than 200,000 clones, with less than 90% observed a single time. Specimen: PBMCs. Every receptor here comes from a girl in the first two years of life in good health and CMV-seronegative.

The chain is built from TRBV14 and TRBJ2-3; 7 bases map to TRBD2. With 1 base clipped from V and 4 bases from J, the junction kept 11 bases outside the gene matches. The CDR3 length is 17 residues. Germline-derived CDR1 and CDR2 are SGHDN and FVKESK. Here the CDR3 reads CASSQVIRTSLPDTQYF. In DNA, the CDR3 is TGTGCCAGCAGCCAAGTAATTCGGACTAGTTTGCCAGATACGCAGTATTTT.

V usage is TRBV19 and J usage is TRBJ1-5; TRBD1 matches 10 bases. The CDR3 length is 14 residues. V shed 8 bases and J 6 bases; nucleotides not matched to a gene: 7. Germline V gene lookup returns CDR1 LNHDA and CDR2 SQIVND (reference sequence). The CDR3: CASCRDRGGQPQHF. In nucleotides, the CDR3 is TGTGCCAGTTGCCGGGACAGGGGTGGTCAGCCCCAGCATTTT.

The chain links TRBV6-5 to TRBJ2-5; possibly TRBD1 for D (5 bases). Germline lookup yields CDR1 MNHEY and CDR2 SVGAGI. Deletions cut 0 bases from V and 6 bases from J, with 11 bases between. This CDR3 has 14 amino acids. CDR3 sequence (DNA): TGTGCCAGCAGTTACTCTCCAAGGGGAAAGACCCAGTACTTC. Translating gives CASSYSPRGKTQYF.

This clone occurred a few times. CDR3 sequence: CASREGTGGRKLFF. CDR3 DNA sequence: TGCGCCAGCAGGGAAGGGACAGGGGGCAGAAAACTGTTTTTT. The chain joins TRBV5-1 to TRBJ1-4; 12 bases match TRBD1. Germline CDR1 and CDR2: SGHRS and YFSETQ. Losses at the gene ends were 5 bases for V and 10 bases for J; bases not matched to a gene: 6. This CDR3 contains 14 residues.

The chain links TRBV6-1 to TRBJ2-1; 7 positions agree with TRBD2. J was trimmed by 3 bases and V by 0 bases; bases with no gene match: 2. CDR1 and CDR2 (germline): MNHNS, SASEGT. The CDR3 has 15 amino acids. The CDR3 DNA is TGTGCCAGCAGTGAAGCGGGCGGGAGCTACAATGAGCAGTTCTTC. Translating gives CASSEAGGSYNEQFF.

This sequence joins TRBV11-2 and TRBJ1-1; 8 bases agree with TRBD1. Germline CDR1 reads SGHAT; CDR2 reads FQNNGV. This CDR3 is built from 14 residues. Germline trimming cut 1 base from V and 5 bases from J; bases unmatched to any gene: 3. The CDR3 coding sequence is TGTGCCAGCAGCTTAGGAGACAGGGGTACTGAAGCTTTCTTT. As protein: CASSLGDRGTEAFF.

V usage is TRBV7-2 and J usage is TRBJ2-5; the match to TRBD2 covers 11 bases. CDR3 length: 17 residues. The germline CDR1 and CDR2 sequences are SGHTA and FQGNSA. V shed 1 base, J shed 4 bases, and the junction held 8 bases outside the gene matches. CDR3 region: CASSLVRSGGAGETQYF. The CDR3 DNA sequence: TGTGCCAGCAGCTTAGTCCGTAGCGGGGGGGCCGGAGAGACCCAGTACTTC. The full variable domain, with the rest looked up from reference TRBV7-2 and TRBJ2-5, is GAGVSQSPSNKVTEKGKDVELRCDPISGHTALYWYRQSLGQGLEFLIYFQGNSAPDKSGLPSDRFSAERTGGSVSTLTIQRTQQEDSAVYLCASSLVRSGGAGETQYFGPGTRLLVL.

The CDR3 nucleotides read TGCGCCAGCAGCTTGTCAGTCATAGCCAAAAACATTCAGTACTTC. Amino acids: CASSLSVIAKNIQYF. The rearrangement links TRBV5-1 to TRBJ2-4; D is uncertain. The CDR3 has 15 residues. The germline V gene has CDR1 SGHRS and CDR2 YFSETQ. Trimming shortened V by 1 base and J by 0 bases, and 8 bases separated the two germline ends.

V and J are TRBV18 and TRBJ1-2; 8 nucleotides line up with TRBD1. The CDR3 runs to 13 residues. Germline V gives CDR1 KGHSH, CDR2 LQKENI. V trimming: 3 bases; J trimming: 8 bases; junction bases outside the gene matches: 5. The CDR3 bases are TGTGCCAGCTCACCCGGACAGGGTGACGGCTACACCTTC. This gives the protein CASSPGQGDGYTF.

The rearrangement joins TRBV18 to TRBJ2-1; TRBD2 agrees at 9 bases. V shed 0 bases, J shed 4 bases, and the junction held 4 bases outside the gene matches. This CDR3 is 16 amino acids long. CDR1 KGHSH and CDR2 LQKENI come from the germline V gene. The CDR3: CASSPPNSGGYNEQFF. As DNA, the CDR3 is TGTGCCAGCTCACCACCTAATAGCGGGGGTTACAATGAGCAGTTCTTC. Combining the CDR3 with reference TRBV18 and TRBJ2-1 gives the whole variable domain NAGVMQNPRHLVRRRGQEARLRCSPMKGHSHVYWYRQLPEEGLKFMVYLQKENIIDESGMPKERFSAEFPKEGPSILRIQQVVRGDSAAYFCASSPPNSGGYNEQFFGPGTRLTVL.

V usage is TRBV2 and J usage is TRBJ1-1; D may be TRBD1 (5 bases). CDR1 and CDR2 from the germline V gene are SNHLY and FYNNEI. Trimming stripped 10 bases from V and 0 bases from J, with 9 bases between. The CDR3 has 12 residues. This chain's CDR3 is CANHRMNTEAFF. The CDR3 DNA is TGTGCCAACCACAGGATGAACACTGAAGCTTTCTTT.